Given below is one TCR beta chain in context. The source of the sample is a study of blood T cell repertoires in COVID-19. Study as a whole: The United States, Italy and Spain provided the acute and convalescent COVID-19 samples. T cells, B-cell-depleted T cells, or PBMCs supplied cDNA or gDNA.

Per the study methods: Reference gene primers were amplified, and this amplification served to estimate nucleated cell counts. The protocol was immunoSEQ multiplex PCR, while the TCRdb copy is restricted to in-frame clones and leaves out a portion. V and J calls and clone size come straight from that table; D and trimming were deduced from the DNA. The table lists about 100,000 clones, roughly 88% of them singletons. The TCR sequence derives from a human donor in a cohort sampled during active COVID-19. The sequenced sample was peripheral blood.

This CDR3 reads CASSPYGGGPNEQFF. The CDR3, as DNA: TGTGCCAGCAGCCCTTACGGGGGAGGGCCGAATGAGCAGTTCTTC. The rearrangement uses TRBV7-3 and TRBJ2-1; 7 bases line up with TRBD2. This CDR3 spans 15 amino acids. Germline V gene sequence: CDR1 SGHTA, CDR2 FQGTGA. The V segment lost 5 bases and the J segment 7 bases; nucleotides outside the gene matches: 11.